A selection of T cell receptor beta chains follows, all from one sample in a study of Graves' ophthalmopathy and Graves' hyperthyroidism. One entry per CDR3 protein results from TCRdb running MiXCR on the multiplex PCR reads. The table has almost 750,000 distinct CDR3 sequences, 40% seen once. Specimen: peripheral blood. Every receptor here comes from an adult man with Graves' ophthalmopathy. Each CDR3 is given with its conserved first and last residue. D genes are given only for firm matches. The listing skips clone size in some rows; elsewhere it reads once, few, many or a size class.

j_call clone_size d_call cdr3_length v_call cdr3_nt cdr3_aa
TRBJ1-1 - TRBD1 14 TRBV7-4 TGTGCCAGCAGCTCCCCAGGGGGGAAGACTGAAGCTTTCTTT CASSSPGGKTEAFF
TRBJ1-4 many - 13 TRBV29-1 TGCAGCGTTGAAGAGTTCAGGAACGAAAAACTGTTTTTT CSVEEFRNEKLFF
TRBJ1-6 many - 13 TRBV2 TGTGCCAGCAGGCTCTCCTATAATTCACCCCTCCACTTT CASRLSYNSPLHF
TRBJ2-2 many TRBD2 15 TRBV7-2 TGTGCCAGCAGCTCCATAGCGGGAGACGCCGGGGAGCTGTTTTTT CASSSIAGDAGELFF
TRBJ2-7 many TRBD2 15 TRBV7-9 TGTGCCAGCAGAAAACTAGCGGGAGCGGCCTACGAGCAGTACTTC CASRKLAGAAYEQYF
TRBJ1-5 - TRBD1 15 TRBV19 TGTGCCAGTAGTATCTGGTCAGGGGGAAATCAGCCCCAGCATTTT CASSIWSGGNQPQHF
TRBJ2-2 few TRBD2 15 TRBV7-8 TGTGCCAGCAGCTTCGGCCTAGCGGGGGGCGGGGAGCTGTTTTTT CASSFGLAGGGELFF
TRBJ2-5 - TRBD2 15 TRBV6-5 TGTGCCAGCGGTCTAGCGGGAGGCGGACAAGAGACCCAGTACTTC CASGLAGGGQETQYF
TRBJ2-6 many - 16 TRBV19 TGTGCCAGTACTTCTACAGCGAAGACTGGGGCCAACGTCCTGACTTTC CASTSTAKTGANVLTF
TRBJ1-6 - TRBD1 15 TRBV10-3 TGTGCCATCAGTGGGGACAGGGGATCTGGATCACCCCTCCACTTT CAISGDRGSGSPLHF
TRBJ2-5 many - 13 TRBV15 TGTGCCACCAGCAGAGGATCCCAAGAGACCCAGTACTTC CATSRGSQETQYF
TRBJ2-5 few - 14 TRBV6-6 TGTGCCAGCAGTTACGGTAGGGGCGTGGAGACCCAGTACTTC CASSYGRGVETQYF
TRBJ1-1 - TRBD1 15 TRBV11-2 TGTGCCAGCAGCTCTTGCGACAGGGGGACCGCTGAAGCTTTCTTT CASSSCDRGTAEAFF
TRBJ2-5 - TRBD1 15 TRBV24-1 TGTGCCACCAACCCCGGGACAGGGGGCGGAGAGACCCAGTACTTC CATNPGTGGGETQYF
TRBJ1-4 many TRBD1 12 TRBV29-1 TGCAGCGTGGGACAGGGTAGGGAAAAACTGTTTTTT CSVGQGREKLFF
TRBJ2-7 few TRBD2 20 TRBV15 TGTGCCACCAGCAGAGATTCCCTGACTAGCGGGGGCCCAAATTCCTACGAGCAGTACTTC CATSRDSLTSGGPNSYEQYF
TRBJ2-7 few - 15 TRBV3-1 TGTGCCAGCAGCCTGGCTGGCACGGTGGGGCCAGAGCAGTACTTC CASSLAGTVGPEQYF
TRBJ2-6 many TRBD2 16 TRBV13 TGTGCCAGCAGCTTGCTAGCGGTTGATGGGGCCAACGTCCTGACTTTC CASSLLAVDGANVLTF
TRBJ1-5 - - 16 TRBV20-1 TGCAGTGCGACCGGGACACTCGCTTATAGCAATCAGCCCCAGCATTTT CSATGTLAYSNQPQHF
TRBJ2-5 few TRBD2 16 TRBV9 TGTGCCAGCAGCGTATCGACTAGCGGGAGTGGAGAGACCCAGTACTTC CASSVSTSGSGETQYF
TRBJ1-3 many TRBD1 15 TRBV29-1 TGCAGCGTTGAGGACAGGAGGTTGAAAGGAAACACCATATATTTT CSVEDRRLKGNTIYF
TRBJ1-5 many - 12 TRBV29-1 TGCAGCGTTGGGGCAGGTAATCAGCCCCAGCATTTT CSVGAGNQPQHF
TRBJ2-7 many - 14 TRBV24-1 TGTGCCACCAGTTTTGGACAGACCCGCTACGAGCAGTACTTC CATSFGQTRYEQYF
TRBJ2-2 many - 14 TRBV2 TGTGCCAGCACCTCAACTAGCATTACCGGGGAGCTGTTTTTT CASTSTSITGELFF
TRBJ2-2 - - 17 TRBV7-9 TGTGCCAGCAGTTACCCTAGGGGCCCGACAAACACCGGGGAGCTGTTTTTT CASSYPRGPTNTGELFF
TRBJ2-7 - - 15 TRBV7-9 TGTGCCAGCAGCCAAGGAAAGGCGCGCTCCTACGAGCAGTACTTC CASSQGKARSYEQYF
TRBJ1-6 - TRBD1 14 TRBV6-1 TGTGCCAGTGGCCGACAGGGGGTAGCTTCACCCCTCCACTTT CASGRQGVASPLHF
TRBJ1-4 few TRBD1 15 TRBV12-3/TRBV12-4 TGTGCCAGCAGTTGGGACAGGGGAAGGGGTGAAAAACTGTTTTTT CASSWDRGRGEKLFF
TRBJ2-3 once - 15 TRBV11-2 TGTGCCAGCAGCCAGGGGGTTAGCGGGACTGATACGCAGTATTTT CASSQGVSGTDTQYF
TRBJ1-2 - TRBD1 14 TRBV20-1 TGCAGTGCTGGGACAGGGGTTTCGATCGATGGCTACACCTTC CSAGTGVSIDGYTF
TRBJ2-2 few - 12 TRBV25-1 TGTGCCAGCAGTCAACCCACCGGGGAGCTGTTTTTT CASSQPTGELFF
TRBJ1-5 - TRBD1 14 TRBV29-1 TGCAGCGTTGAAGTAGGGACAGGTGATGGGCCCCAGCATTTT CSVEVGTGDGPQHF
TRBJ2-5 many - 15 TRBV9 TGTGCCAGCAGCGTAGCCGCCAGGATTGGAGAGACCCAGTACTTC CASSVAARIGETQYF
TRBJ2-5 many - 13 TRBV5-8 TGTGCCAGCAGCTTGGCCACGTTGGACCCGCAGTACTTC CASSLATLDPQYF
TRBJ2-5 many - 13 TRBV12-3/TRBV12-4 TGTGCCAGCAGTCAGCGGACCCAAGAGACCCAGTACTTC CASSQRTQETQYF
TRBJ1-5 - TRBD1 16 TRBV6-2/TRBV6-3 TGTGCCAGCAGTCTAACCCCGACAGGGGACAATCAGCCCCAGCAATTT CASSLTPTGDNQPQQF
TRBJ1-6 many TRBD1 14 TRBV9 TGTGCCAGCAGCCCGTGGGACAGGGGTTCACCCCTCCACTTT CASSPWDRGSPLHF
TRBJ1-1 many - 14 TRBV2 TGTGCCAGCAGATTCGGGCAGGGGAACACTGAAGCTTTCTTT CASRFGQGNTEAFF
TRBJ2-7 many TRBD1 11 TRBV29-1 TGCAGCGCCTACAGCGACAGGGGGCAGTACTTC CSAYSDRGQYF
TRBJ2-7 many - 10 TRBV2 TGTGCCAGCAGGTCCGGGACCCCCTGCTTC CASRSGTPCF